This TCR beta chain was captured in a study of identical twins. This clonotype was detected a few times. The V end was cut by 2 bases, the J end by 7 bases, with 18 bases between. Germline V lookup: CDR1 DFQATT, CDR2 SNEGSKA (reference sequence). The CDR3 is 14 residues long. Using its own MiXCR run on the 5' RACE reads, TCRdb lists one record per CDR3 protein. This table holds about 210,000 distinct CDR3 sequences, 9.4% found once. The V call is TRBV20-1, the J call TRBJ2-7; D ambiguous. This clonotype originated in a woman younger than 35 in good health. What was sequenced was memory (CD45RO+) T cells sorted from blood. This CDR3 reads CSARTQPNVGEQYF. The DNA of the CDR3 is TGCAGTGCTAGAACTCAGCCCAACGTTGGGGAGCAGTACTTC.